Listed here are 6 T cell receptor beta chains from one sample, sequenced in a study of cytomegalovirus exposure and HLA in healthy donors. Use of 60 Vbeta and 13 Jbeta primers characterized the PCR. Only in-frame clones appear in the TCRdb table, and some are missing; sequencing was by immunoSEQ multiplex PCR. The sample contains approximately 200,000 clones, more than 65% of which appear only once. Sequencing was carried out using PBMCs. The receptors shown here come from a woman in her 30s in good health and CMV-seropositive.

V is TRBV7-9 and J is TRBJ1-1; 8 positions match TRBD1. Trimming took 5 bases from V and 6 from J; bases not matched to a gene: 5. Per the germline V gene, CDR1 is SEHNR and CDR2 is FQNEAQ (reference sequence). The CDR3 has 13 amino acids. CDR3 region: CASSRDRGAEAFF. The CDR3 bases are TGTGCCAGCAGCCGAGACAGGGGCGCTGAAGCTTTCTTT.

The chain combines TRBV7-8 with TRBJ2-7; TRBD2 is a possible D gene (8 bases). Germline lookup yields CDR1 SGHVS and CDR2 FQNEAQ. The CDR3 consists of 17 residues. CDR3 protein: CASSGGIRTGSSYEQYF. DNA of the CDR3: TGTGCTTCCTCGGGGGGGATTAGGACAGGCAGCTCCTACGAGCAGTACTTC.

V and J are TRBV28 and TRBJ1-5, with a possible D match to TRBD1 (6 bases). There are 17 residues in the CDR3. V was trimmed by 4 bases and J by 1 base, leaving 17 bases between them. Germline values: CDR1 MDHEN, CDR2 SYDVKM. CDR3: CASSSGGRGLSNQPQHF. CDR3 bases: TGTGCCAGCAGTTCAGGTGGGAGGGGGTTGAGCAATCAGCCCCAGCATTTT. Filled out from reference TRBV28 and TRBJ1-5, the complete variable domain reads DVKVTQSSRYLVKRTGEKVFLECVQDMDHENMFWYRQDPGLGLRLIYFSYDVKMKEKGDIPEGYSVSREKKERFSLILESASTNQTSMYLCASSSGGRGLSNQPQHFGDGTRLSIL.

This clone was observed a single time. This chain connects TRBV7-2 to TRBJ2-7; 8 positions match TRBD1. Germline CDR1 SGHTA, CDR2 FQGNSA. The CDR3 spans 15 residues. J gave up 1 base and V 5 bases, and 7 bases lay outside the gene matches. CDR3 in amino acids: CASSITGTGSYEQYF. The CDR3 coding sequence is TGTGCCAGCAGCATCACCGGGACAGGTTCCTACGAGCAGTACTTC.

The CDR3 DNA is TGTGCCAGTAGGGATCCAGGTGCTAATGAAAAACTGTTTTTT. Protein: CASRDPGANEKLFF. The chain joins TRBV19 to TRBJ1-4; no clear D. Trimming stripped 6 bases from V and 3 bases from J, with 11 bases between. Germline V CDR1 and CDR2: LNHDA, SQIVND (reference sequence). This CDR3 contains 14 residues.

The chain links TRBV6-6 to TRBJ2-7, with D tentatively TRBD2 (5 bases). This CDR3 is built from 15 residues. Looked up from germline, CDR1 is MNHNY and CDR2 is SVGAGI (reference sequence). V was trimmed by 4 bases and J by 2 bases, leaving 15 bases between them. As DNA, the CDR3 is TGTGCCAGCAGTTCTGGACTCATGTTACCCTACGAGCAGTACTTC. The encoded protein is CASSSGLMLPYEQYF.